These T cell receptor beta chains were read from a single sample in a study of blood T cells in healthy people across ages. TCRdb itself ran the 5' RACE reads through MiXCR, one entry per CDR3 protein. The sample lists some 1,000,000 distinct CDR3 sequences, almost 25% occurring once. The data also belong to a second study, concerning T cells of mothers and their children.

Sample: blood. Source of these receptors: a girl aged 2 to 10 in good health. Both conserved end residues are part of each CDR3. The order of the fields is J gene, V gene, D gene, clone size, CDR3 length, CDR3 DNA, CDR3 protein. A D gene is named only where the DNA matches it firmly. Only some rows state a clone size, as once, few, many or a class for expanded clones.

TRBJ2-1	TRBV7-9	TRBD1	few	14	TGTGCCAGCAGCCAAGGGACAGCTTACAATGAGCAGTTCTTC	CASSQGTAYNEQFF
TRBJ2-7	TRBV2	TRBD1	.	14	TGTGCCAGCGGGCTGGCAGGGGGCAGCGGCGAGCAGTACTTC	CASGLAGGSGEQYF
TRBJ1-1	TRBV9	.	.	15	TGTGCCAGCAGCGTATTGACGGAGGTGAACACTGAAGCTTTCTTT	CASSVLTEVNTEAFF
TRBJ2-1	TRBV7-9	TRBD2	.	18	TGTGCCAGCAAGGATCCGCGACTAGCGGGAGGGCGGAGGAACGAGCAGTTCTTC	CASKDPRLAGGRRNEQFF
TRBJ2-1	TRBV7-9	TRBD1	few	15	TGTGCCAGCCCATCCGCCGGGACAGCACACAATGAGCAGTTCTTC	CASPSAGTAHNEQFF
TRBJ2-7	TRBV7-2	TRBD2	few	17	TGTGCCAGCAGCTTAGCAAGGTCGAGCGGGAGGGTAGCCGAGCAGTACTTC	CASSLARSSGRVAEQYF
TRBJ2-5	TRBV20-1	.	.	14	TGCAGTTGGGCCCCCAGACTAGAAGACGAGACCCAGTACTTC	CSWAPRLEDETQYF
TRBJ1-5	TRBV4-2	.	few	16	TGTGCCAGCAGCAACCCCGGGGGGGGTGGAAATCAGCCCCAGCATTTT	CASSNPGGGGNQPQHF
TRBJ2-5	TRBV20-1	.	few	14	TGCAGTGCTAGAGGCAACTTCGGTGGAGAGACCCAGTACTTC	CSARGNFGGETQYF
TRBJ1-1	TRBV19	.	few	15	TGTGCCAGTAGTATCCGGCGGGAACCTTACACTGAAGCTTTCTTT	CASSIRREPYTEAFF
TRBJ2-2	TRBV6-2/TRBV6-3	.	.	16	TGTGCCAGCAGTTATCCCTGGGCAGGGGTGGTCGGGGAGCTGTTTTTT	CASSYPWAGVVGELFF
TRBJ1-2	TRBV7-9	.	.	16	TGTGCCAGCAGCTCTAAATGGGACACGACGGTGGATGGCTACACCTTC	CASSSKWDTTVDGYTF
TRBJ1-4	TRBV10-3	.	.	13	TGTGCCATACAGGCCCTGGTGGGTGAAAAACTGTCTTTT	CAIQALVGEKLSF
TRBJ1-1	TRBV5-1	.	.	15	TGCGCCAGCAGCTGGACGACAGACAGTAACACTGAAGCTTTCTTT	CASSWTTDSNTEAFF
TRBJ1-1	TRBV4-3	.	.	15	TGCGCCAGCAGCCAATTGCTGGGTAAGAACACTGAAGCTTTCTTT	CASSQLLGKNTEAFF
TRBJ2-1	TRBV11-1	TRBD2	.	20	TGTGCCAGCAGCCCTAGGGCCGGGACTAGCGGGCCAGCCTCCTACAATGAGCAGTTCTTC	CASSPRAGTSGPASYNEQFF
TRBJ1-2	TRBV29-1	TRBD1	.	14	TGCAGCGTTGATAGGGGGTTGACAGGGGGCTCCCAGACCTTC	CSVDRGLTGGSQTF
TRBJ2-5	TRBV24-1	.	few	14	TGTGCCACCAGTGAGGGGGGTTGGGGAGAGACCCAGTACTTC	CATSEGGWGETQYF
TRBJ1-6	TRBV27	TRBD1	.	16	TGTGCCAGCCAGGAGGGGGCAGGCTCCTATAATTCACCCCTCCACTTT	CASQEGAGSYNSPLHF
TRBJ1-2	TRBV13	.	.	17	TGTGCCAGCAGCTTAGGAATTGGGTCGGGGAAGGGAGATGGCTACACCTTC	CASSLGIGSGKGDGYTF
TRBJ1-6	TRBV18	.	few	14	TGTGCCAGCTCACCACTTGCCGGTGGTTCACCCCTCCACTTT	CASSPLAGGSPLHF
TRBJ1-1	TRBV5-1	TRBD1	.	15	TGCGCCAGCAGCCAGGGGGACAGAATGAACACTGAAGCTTTCTTT	CASSQGDRMNTEAFF
TRBJ2-1	TRBV20-1	.	few	12	TGCAGTGCTAGTCCTCAAATCAATGAGCAGTTCTTC	CSASPQINEQFF
TRBJ1-2	TRBV5-1	TRBD1	few	14	TGCGCCAGCAGCGCGACAGGGGAGGACTATGGCTACACCTTC	CASSATGEDYGYTF
TRBJ2-7	TRBV12-3/TRBV12-4	.	few	11	TGTGCCAGCAGTTTTAATTCCGAGCAGTACTTC	CASSFNSEQYF
TRBJ2-1	TRBV24-1	.	.	13	TGTGGCACCACGGACTCTACCTACAATGAGCAGTTCTTC	CGTTDSTYNEQFF